The 9 T cell receptor beta chains reported below all come from one sample, sequenced in a study of sequential checkpoint blockade in melanoma. Sample treatment: randomized to nivolumab then ipilimumab (arm A) or the reverse (arm B). TCRdb's copy holds only in-frame clones and misses some; the assay was immunoSEQ multiplex PCR. This table has tens of thousands of clones, over 30% appearing once. Sequenced material: tumor tissue (inferred from file names), taken from a patient given nivolumab and ipilimumab in sequence. The receptors were sampled from a human donor with melanoma.

The V gene is TRBV18, the J gene TRBJ1-3, with a possible D match to TRBD1 (5 bases). The CDR3 extends over 13 amino acids. The V end lost 2 bases, the J end lost 4 bases, and 6 bases lay between the germline ends. CDR1 KGHSH and CDR2 LQKENI come from the germline V gene. The CDR3 DNA reads as TGTGCCAGCTCACCAGGGACGGGAAACACCATATATTTT. It yields the protein CASSPGTGNTIYF.

A note on this clone: An end of the junction does not agree with germline; a read error may underlie this. The V call is TRBV29-1, the J call TRBJ1-1; D is perhaps TRBD1 (5 bases). Germline V gene data show CDR1 as SQVTM and CDR2 as ANQGSEA. The CDR3 extends over 15 amino acids. CDR3 protein: CSVEGIQGVRKRAFF. CDR3 coding DNA: TGCAGCGTCGAAGGTATTCAGGGAGTGCGGAAACGAGCTTTCTTT.

In this sample, this clone turned up a few times. This chain joins TRBV7-5 and TRBJ2-7; TRBD1, the table's D call, lacks a check against the DNA. TRBV7-5 is a pseudogene segment. CDR3 length: 15 residues. The CDR3 protein is CASSRYGTGIYEQYF. CDR3 sequence (DNA): TGTGCCAGCAGCAGATACGGGACAGGCATTTACGAGCAGTACTTC.

This chain joins TRBV18 and TRBJ2-3; a weak D match, TRBD2 (5 bases). Germline V CDR1 and CDR2: KGHSH, LQKENI. Between the trimmed V and J ends, which lost 3 bases and 0 bases, there was a span of 10 bases. The CDR3 covers 15 residues. CDR3 protein: CASSPRETSTDTQYF. The CDR3 coding sequence is TGTGCCAGCTCACCTCGGGAAACTAGCACAGATACGCAGTATTTT. The full variable domain, rest sourced from reference TRBV18 and TRBJ2-3, is NAGVMQNPRHLVRRRGQEARLRCSPMKGHSHVYWYRQLPEEGLKFMVYLQKENIIDESGMPKERFSAEFPKEGPSILRIQQVVRGDSAAYFCASSPRETSTDTQYFGPGTRLTVL.

V and J are TRBV28 and TRBJ1-5, with D hard to call. The length of the CDR3 is 15 residues. Germline V gene data show CDR1 as MDHEN and CDR2 as SYDVKM. Trimming took 5 bases from V and 9 from J, leaving 20 bases between them. CDR3 in DNA: TGTGCCAGCAGTCCAACCGGGCCCCGTCAATGGCCCCAGCATTTT. This sequence encodes CASSPTGPRQWPQHF.

This chain uses TRBV10-3 with TRBJ1-2; D unresolved. From germline, CDR1 is ENHRY and CDR2 SYGVKD. Trimming left V 0 bases short and J 5 bases short, with 10 bases between. This CDR3 region has 14 residues. CDR3 nucleotide sequence: TGTGCCATCAGTGAGTCGGGTCAGGTGTATGGCTACACCTTC. As protein: CAISESGQVYGYTF.

This clone was counted a single time. The rearrangement uses TRBV19 and TRBJ1-1; unclear D gene. The CDR3 contains 14 residues. Trimming left V 7 bases short and J 1 base short, with 13 bases between. From germline, CDR1 is LNHDA and CDR2 SQIVND (reference sequence). Written as DNA, the CDR3 is TGTGCCAGTAATCCGACTGGAGAGAACACTGAAGCTTTCTTT. Translating gives CASNPTGENTEAFF.

This clone came up a few times. This rearrangement joins TRBV5-8 to TRBJ2-4; D gene ambiguous. This CDR3 is built from 13 residues. Germline CDR1 is SGHTS and CDR2 is YDEGEE. The V gene lost 2 bases and the J gene lost 5 bases, with 8 bases spanning the gap. The CDR3 sequence: CASSLGLENIQYF. The CDR3 nucleotides are TGTGCCAGCAGCTTAGGTCTTGAAAACATTCAGTACTTC.

This chain links TRBV29-1 with TRBJ1-1; D may be TRBD1 (5 bases). Trimming stripped 7 bases from V and 0 bases from J, with 12 bases between. There are 13 residues in the CDR3. Germline V gene sequence: CDR1 SQVTM, CDR2 ANQGSEA. CDR3 sequence reads: CSAPGPMNTEAFF. The CDR3 nucleotides are TGCAGCGCCCCGGGACCGATGAACACTGAAGCTTTCTTT.